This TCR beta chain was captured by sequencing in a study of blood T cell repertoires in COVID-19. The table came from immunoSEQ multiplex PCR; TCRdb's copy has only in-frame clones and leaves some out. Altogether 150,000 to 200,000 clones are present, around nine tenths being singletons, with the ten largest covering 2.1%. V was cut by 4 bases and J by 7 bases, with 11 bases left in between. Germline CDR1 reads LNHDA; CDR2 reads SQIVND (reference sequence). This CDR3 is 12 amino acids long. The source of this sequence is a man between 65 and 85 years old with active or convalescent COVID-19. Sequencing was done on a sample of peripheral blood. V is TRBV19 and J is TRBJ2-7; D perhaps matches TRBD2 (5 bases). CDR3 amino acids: CASSKLVREQYF. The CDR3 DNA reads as TGTGCCAGTAGTAAACTAGTTAGGGAGCAGTACTTC.